This TCR beta chain was retrieved from a study of shared clonotypes between healthy human individuals. Only in-frame clones appear in the TCRdb table, and some are missing; sequencing was by immunoSEQ multiplex PCR. Altogether millions of clones are present, just over 90% being singletons, with the ten largest covering about 1.8%. Germline V gives CDR1 SGHTA, CDR2 FQGNSA. V was pared by 3 bases and J by 1 base, with 9 bases between. The CDR3 runs 14 residues. Only CD45RO-negative cells positively selected for CCR7 counted as naive CD8 cells, so terminally differentiated effector memory CD45RA+ cells were excluded.

The chain is built from TRBV7-2 and TRBJ1-1; no clear D gene. The sample taken for sequencing was naive CD8+ T cells from PBMCs. This clonotype originated in a man aged 18 to 29 in good health. Some clones in this sample may be carry-over from other donors' samples. In DNA, the CDR3 is TGTGCCAGCAGCTTCGGGAGGACGAACACTGAAGCTTTCTTT. It codes for CASSFGRTNTEAFF.